Shown below are 8 T cell receptor beta chains from a single sample sequenced in a study of cytomegalovirus exposure and HLA in healthy donors. The PCR employed 60 Vbeta primers together with 13 Jbeta primers. The protocol was immunoSEQ multiplex PCR, while the TCRdb copy is restricted to in-frame clones and leaves out a portion. Altogether roughly 100,000 clones are present, around 70% being singletons, with the ten largest covering about 15%. The sample was PBMCs. These receptors all come from a woman between 45 and 65 years old in good health and CMV-seropositive.

CDR3 sequence: CASSLLRPGEASGNTIYF. The DNA of the CDR3 is TGTGCCAGCAGCCTTTTAAGGCCCGGGGAAGCCTCTGGAAACACCATATATTTT. V gene TRBV5-6 combines with J gene TRBJ1-3; no definite D call. Germline V gene data show CDR1 as SGHDT and CDR2 as YYEEEE. The CDR3 has 18 amino acids. Trimming removed 4 bases at V and 0 bases at J, with 20 bases between. Variable domain in full (rest from reference TRBV5-6 and TRBJ1-3): DAGVTQSPTHLIKTRGQQVTLRCSPKSGHDTVSWYQQALGQGPQFIFQYYEEEERQRGNFPDRFSGHQFPNYSSELNVNALLLGDSALYLCASSLLRPGEASGNTIYFGEGSWLTVV.

This chain uses TRBV19 with TRBJ2-2, with 7 bases that match TRBD2. The CDR3 spans 15 residues. CDR1 is LNHDA and CDR2 is SQIVND in the germline V gene (reference sequence). After removal of 4 bases from V and 2 bases from J, the junction contained 4 bases not matched to a gene. The CDR3 coding sequence is TGTGCCAGTAGTAGCGGGAGAGGAAACACCGGGGAGCTGTTTTTT. It is translated as CASSSGRGNTGELFF.

The chain carries TRBV6-1 and TRBJ1-5, with D tentatively TRBD1 (6 bases). The CDR3 has 15 residues. CDR1 and CDR2 (germline): MNHNS, SASEGT. Trimming took 8 bases from V and 0 from J, leaving 14 bases between them. CDR3 loop: CASQAGDISNQPQHF. The CDR3 region has the DNA TGTGCCAGCCAGGCAGGGGATATTAGCAATCAGCCCCAGCATTTT.

This clone was picked up one time. The J gene is TRBJ1-2, the V gene TRBV21-1. TRBV21-1 counts as a pseudogene. CDR3 length: 15 amino acids. The CDR3 sequence is CASSQSPGGPYGYTF. In DNA form, the CDR3 reads TGTGCCAGCAGCCAGAGCCCCGGGGGGCCCTATGGCTACACCTTC.

The CDR3 loop is CSVYRLARFDQPQHF. For the CDR3, the DNA is TGCAGCGTTTACAGGTTAGCCCGGTTCGATCAGCCCCAGCATTTT. J is TRBJ1-5 and V is TRBV29-1; D might be TRBD1 (5 bases). From germline, CDR1 is SQVTM and CDR2 ANQGSEA. V was shortened by 5 bases and J by 5 bases, with 19 bases between the two germline ends. The CDR3 loop spans 15 amino acids.

The chain recombines TRBV25-1 with TRBJ2-7; 8 bases are shared with TRBD1. After removal of 2 bases from V and 4 bases from J, the junction contained 7 bases not matched to a gene. Germline assignment: CDR1 MGHDK and CDR2 SYGVNS. The CDR3 contains 15 residues. The CDR3 here is CASSEPGQESYEQYF. In DNA, the CDR3 is TGTGCCAGCAGTGAACCGGGACAGGAATCGTACGAGCAGTACTTC.

This chain joins TRBV27 and TRBJ2-5, with 10 nucleotides matching TRBD2. This CDR3 contains 17 residues. Looked up from germline, CDR1 is MNHEY and CDR2 is SMNVEV (reference sequence). After removal of 5 bases from V and 0 bases from J, the junction contained 9 bases not matched to a gene. The CDR3 region has the DNA TGTGCCAGCAGTCCCCGACTAGCGGGCTCGTACCAAGAGACCCAGTACTTC. Translation gives CASSPRLAGSYQETQYF.

This chain joins TRBV9 and TRBJ2-7; D unresolved. Germline V gene data show CDR1 as SGDLS and CDR2 as YYNGEE. V lost 3 bases to trimming and J lost 2 bases, with 21 bases between them. CDR3 length equals 17 residues. CDR3 nucleotide sequence: TGTGCCAGCAGCGACAATCCGGGTTCTAACCTACCCTACGAGCAGTACTTC. Protein product: CASSDNPGSNLPYEQYF. The variable domain in full, with the rest retrieved from reference TRBV9 and TRBJ2-7, is DSGVTQTPKHLITATGQRVTLRCSPRSGDLSVYWYQQSLDQGLQFLIQYYNGEERAKGNILERFSAQQFPDLHSELNLSSLELGDSALYFCASSDNPGSNLPYEQYFGPGTRLTVT.